This TCR beta chain was sequenced for a study of T cells after yellow fever vaccination. Overall study: The SMART-Seq v4 Ultra Low Input method served to prepare the low-cell-number fractions. General study points: Highly abundant clonotypes carried over from the bulk population could end up in FACS-sorted repertoires as contaminants. Subsequent booster samples again held most clones from primary vaccination (96% CD4, about 90% CD8).

Per germline, CDR1 SGHRS and CDR2 YFSETQ. V gave up 1 base and J gave up 4 bases, with 22 bases separating them. The CDR3 sequence is 18 residues long. TCRdb re-called the 5' RACE reads through MiXCR, storing one row per CDR3 protein. The sample yields approximately 85,000 distinct CDR3 sequences, approximately 12% seen once. The TCR comes from a man in his late teens or twenties who received the YFV17D yellow fever vaccine. The genes are TRBV5-1 and TRBJ2-3, with TRBD2 as a possible D gene (5 bases). The input for sequencing was CD8+ T cells not binding an NS4B(214-222) dextramer, sorted from PBMCs, taken roughly 20 days after the first yellow fever vaccination. CDR3 amino acids: CASSLWATTRGLPDTQYF. In nucleotides, the CDR3 is TGCGCCAGCAGCTTGTGGGCGACTACACGAGGTTTGCCAGATACGCAGTATTTT.